This T cell receptor (beta chain) was captured in a study of T cell changes during pregnancy in multiple sclerosis. The assay was immunoSEQ multiplex PCR, and TCRdb's table has in-frame clones only and misses some. The sample lists approximately 87,000 clones, 75% to 95% seen once, with around 0.5% in the top ten. This clone has only one observation. The sample was CD4+ T cells from peripheral blood mononuclear cells, taken in the second trimester of pregnancy. This clonotype was sampled from a female donor with multiple sclerosis, enrolled in a pregnancy study.

CDR3 bases: TGTGCCAGCAGCCAAGATGCGACGAGGGAACAGTTCTTC. Its protein product is CASSQDATREQFF. J is TRBJ2-1 and V is TRBV14, with D perhaps matching TRBD2 (5 bases). This CDR3 has 13 amino acids. The ends were cut back, 0 bases at V and 13 bases at J, with 13 bases in the middle. Germline CDR1 SGHDN, CDR2 FVKESK.